A selection of T cell receptor beta chains follows, all from one sample in a study of PD-1 blockade in classical Hodgkin lymphoma. Generated by immunoSEQ multiplex PCR, the TCRdb table keeps only in-frame clones and is missing some. The sample lists about 36,000 clones, about 70% occurring once. The source material was peripheral blood mononuclear cells (PBMCs), sampled before the second cycle of nivolumab. These receptors were taken from a human donor with classical Hodgkin lymphoma. Each CDR3 is given with its conserved first and last residue. D genes are given only for firm matches. Rows may omit the clone size; those that give it use once, few, many or a size class.

D,size,V,J,DNA,CDR3
-,-,TRBV18,TRBJ1-2,TGTGCCAGCTCACCACAGGGAATCAGTTTATATGGCTACACCTTC,CASSPQGISLYGYTF
-,-,TRBV10-3,TRBJ1-1,TGTGCCGCCCGCCGGGGACTGAACACTGAAGCTTTCTTT,CAARRGLNTEAFF
TRBD1,-,TRBV14,TRBJ2-5,TGTGCCAGCAGCGGACGTCCGGGACAGGGGTTATTCGGGACCCAGTACTTC,CASSGRPGQGLFGTQYF
-,-,TRBV4-1,TRBJ1-1,TGCGCCAGCAGCCGCCTGGCTGGGAACACTGAAGCTTTCTTT,CASSRLAGNTEAFF
-,-,TRBV2,TRBJ1-5,TGTGCCAGCAGCGACGACGGCAATCAGCCCCAGCATTTT,CASSDDGNQPQHF
TRBD2,once,TRBV19,TRBJ2-2,TGTGCCAGTAGTTTACTAGCGGGAGCGAACACCGGGGAGCTGTTTTTT,CASSLLAGANTGELFF
-,-,TRBV9,TRBJ2-3,TGTGCCAGCAGCGTAAGTGGGAGCTCAGATACGCAGTATTTT,CASSVSGSSDTQYF
TRBD2,-,TRBV27,TRBJ2-7,TGTGCCAGCAGGGAAACTAGCGGGAGGATTAGGGAGCAGTACTTC,CASRETSGRIREQYF
-,-,TRBV6-1,TRBJ2-5,TGTGCCAGCAGTGAAATTCGAGAGACCCAGTACTTC,CASSEIRETQYF
-,-,TRBV6-5,TRBJ2-1,TGTGCCAGCAGTGCTACAGGATACAATGAGCAGTTCTTC,CASSATGYNEQFF
-,-,TRBV7-9,TRBJ1-1,TGTGCCAGCAGCTTAGCAGGGGCTAACACTGAAGCTTTCTTT,CASSLAGANTEAFF
TRBD1,few,TRBV28,TRBJ2-7,TGTGCCAGCAGACCCGAGGGGGCCCTCTTGTACGAGCAGTACTTC,CASRPEGALLYEQYF
-,-,TRBV5-1,TRBJ2-1,TGCGCCAGCAGCAAGACCGGGACTCCCTACAATGAGCAGTTCTTC,CASSKTGTPYNEQFF
TRBD2,-,TRBV27,TRBJ2-1,TGTGCCAGCAGACGAGCGGGGACCTCCTACAATGAGCAGTTCTTC,CASRRAGTSYNEQFF
TRBD2,-,TRBV7-2,TRBJ2-1,TGTGCCAGCAGCTTAGAATTGGCTAGCGGGGAGCAGTTCTTC,CASSLELASGEQFF
TRBD1,-,TRBV7-2,TRBJ2-6,TGTGCCAGCAGCTTGCCGACAGGGGTCACTGGGGCCAACGTCCTGACTTTC,CASSLPTGVTGANVLTF
-,-,TRBV19,TRBJ1-4,TGTGCCAGTAGTGGAGGGGGGTCGGATGAAAAACTGTTTTTT,CASSGGGSDEKLFF
-,-,TRBV5-1,TRBJ2-7,TGCGCCAGCAGCTTGGACACAGGGCCCTTCTACGAGCAGTACTTC,CASSLDTGPFYEQYF
-,-,TRBV5-4,TRBJ2-1,TGTGCCAGCAGCCCCACGGGAGCCGATGAGCAGTTCTTC,CASSPTGADEQFF
-,few,TRBV19,TRBJ2-6,TGTGCCAGTAGTGGGGTGGAACTTAGCTCTGGGGCCAACGTCCTGACTTTC,CASSGVELSSGANVLTF
-,-,TRBV5-3,TRBJ2-7,TGTGCCAGCAGCATAACCGCAGCCCACGAGCAGTACTTC,CASSITAAHEQYF
TRBD1,once,TRBV27,TRBJ1-1,TGTGCCAGCAGCCGGGACAGGCTGGTGATTACTGAAGCTTTCTTT,CASSRDRLVITEAFF
-,medium-sized,TRBV30,TRBJ1-6,TGTGCCTGGAATGCCCAACAGACACCCAATTCACCCCTCCACTTT,CAWNAQQTPNSPLHF
-,few,TRBV7-2,TRBJ2-2,TGTGCCAGCAGCTTAATCGCCAGCGGGGAGCTGTTTTTT,CASSLIASGELFF
TRBD1,-,TRBV19,TRBJ1-1,TGTGCCAGTAGTTCCCCGGGACAGGGAGTAAGAGCTTTCTTT,CASSSPGQGVRAFF
-,-,TRBV9,TRBJ2-7,TGTGCCAGCAGCGGAGGCGCAGGGTCATCCTACGAGCAGTACTTC,CASSGGAGSSYEQYF
TRBD2,few,TRBV28,TRBJ2-1,TGTGCCAGCAGTTTAGGGGTACGACTAGCGACTCTCCTCTTC,CASSLGVRLATLLF
TRBD1,-,TRBV4-3,TRBJ2-2,TGCGCCAGCAGCCAAGATCCCCGACAGGGGAGAACCGGGGAGCTGTTTTTT,CASSQDPRQGRTGELFF
TRBD1,medium-sized,TRBV4-1,TRBJ1-4,TGCGCCAGCACCGAACGGACAGGCCCTAATGAAAAACTGTTTTTT,CASTERTGPNEKLFF
TRBD2,once,TRBV7-2,TRBJ2-1,TGTGCCAGCAGCCCAGGACTAGCGGGAGTCAATGAGCAGTTCTTC,CASSPGLAGVNEQFF
-,-,TRBV11-3,TRBJ1-1,TGTGCCAGCAGCCAATCGGGGACGAACACTGAAGCTTTCTTT,CASSQSGTNTEAFF
-,once,TRBV6-1,TRBJ2-3,TGTGCCAGCAGCTTATGGGGGTTCACAGATACGCAGTATTTT,CASSLWGFTDTQYF
-,few,TRBV30,TRBJ1-2,TGTGCCTGGAGTATGACAGGCCGAAAAAATGGCTACACCTTC,CAWSMTGRKNGYTF
-,-,TRBV6-6,TRBJ2-1,TGTGCCAGCAGTTACTCGATTTTTATTGGGGGCCATGAGCAGTTCTTC,CASSYSIFIGGHEQFF
-,-,TRBV5-1,TRBJ1-3,TGCGCCAGCAGCCGGGACATCGGAAACACCATATATTTT,CASSRDIGNTIYF
-,-,TRBV2,TRBJ2-3,TGTGCCAGCAGTGGGCAGGGGACTAGCACAGATACGCAGTATTTT,CASSGQGTSTDTQYF
-,few,TRBV5-5,TRBJ1-1,TGTGCCAGCAGCCCGACCTGGACAGTAGCCGAAGCTTTCTTT,CASSPTWTVAEAFF
-,few,TRBV2,TRBJ1-2,TGTGCCAGCAGTGAACGGGGCGGGCGGATCAACTATGGCTACACCTTC,CASSERGGRINYGYTF
-,-,TRBV5-6,TRBJ1-2,TGTGCCAGCAGTCCAGACGGTGGCAACTATGGCTACACCTTC,CASSPDGGNYGYTF
-,-,TRBV5-1,TRBJ1-1,TGCGCCAGCAGTCCAGGTCTCGAGGACACTGAAGCTTTCTTT,CASSPGLEDTEAFF
-,-,TRBV19,TRBJ1-2,TGTGCCAGTAGCCCAAGCCCGGGACGGACAAACTATGGCTACACCTTC,CASSPSPGRTNYGYTF
-,few,TRBV10-3,TRBJ2-1,TGTGCCATCGGGGGGACCTACAATGAGCAGTTCTTC,CAIGGTYNEQFF